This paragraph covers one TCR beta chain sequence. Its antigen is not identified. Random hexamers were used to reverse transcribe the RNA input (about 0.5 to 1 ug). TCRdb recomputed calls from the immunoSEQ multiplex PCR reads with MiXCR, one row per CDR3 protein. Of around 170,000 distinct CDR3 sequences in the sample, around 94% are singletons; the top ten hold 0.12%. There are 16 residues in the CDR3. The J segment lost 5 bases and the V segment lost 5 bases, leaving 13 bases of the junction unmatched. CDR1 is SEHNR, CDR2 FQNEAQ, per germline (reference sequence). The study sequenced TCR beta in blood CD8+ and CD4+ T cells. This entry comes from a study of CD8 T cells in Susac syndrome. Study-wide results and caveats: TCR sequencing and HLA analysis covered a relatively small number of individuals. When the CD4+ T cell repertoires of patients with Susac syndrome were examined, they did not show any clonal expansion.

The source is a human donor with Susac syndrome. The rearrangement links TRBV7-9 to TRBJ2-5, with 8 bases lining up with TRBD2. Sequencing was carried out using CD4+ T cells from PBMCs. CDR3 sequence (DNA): TGTGCCAGCAGCCCCACTAGCGGTGGAGGTTTCGAGACCCAGTACTTC. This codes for CASSPTSGGGFETQYF.